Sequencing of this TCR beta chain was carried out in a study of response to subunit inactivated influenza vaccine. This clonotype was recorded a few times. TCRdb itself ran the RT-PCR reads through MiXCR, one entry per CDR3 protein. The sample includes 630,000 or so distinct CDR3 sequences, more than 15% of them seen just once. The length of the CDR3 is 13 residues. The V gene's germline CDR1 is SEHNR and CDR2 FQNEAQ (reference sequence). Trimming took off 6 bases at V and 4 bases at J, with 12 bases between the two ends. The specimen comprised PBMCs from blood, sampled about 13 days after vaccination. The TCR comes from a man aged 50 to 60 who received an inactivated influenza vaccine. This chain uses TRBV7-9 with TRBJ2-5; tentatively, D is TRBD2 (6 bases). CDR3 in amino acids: CASRFVGGETQYF. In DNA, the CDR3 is TGTGCCAGCAGATTCGTGGGAGGAGAGACCCAGTACTTC.